A selection of T cell receptor beta chains follows, all from one sample in a study of T cell responses to AZD1222 COVID-19 vaccine. Sequenced by immunoSEQ multiplex PCR; TCRdb stores in-frame clones only, minus some. The sample includes 130,000 to 150,000 clones, 90% to 95% of them seen just once. The sample here was peripheral blood, taken on day 0 of AZD1222 vaccination. The origin of the receptors is an adult in good health. Both conserved end residues are part of each CDR3. D genes are given only for firm matches. For some rows the clone size is stated as once, few or many, or as a class when expanded; others skip it.

CDR3: CASSYSGGFEQYF
DNA: TGTGCCAGCAGTTACTCAGGAGGGTTCGAGCAGTACTTC
size: .
length: 13
J: TRBJ2-7
V: TRBV6-5
D: .

CDR3: CASSHVGRTGAGGYTF
DNA: TGTGCCAGCAGCCACGTAGGTAGGACAGGGGCAGGAGGCTACACCTTC
size: .
length: 16
J: TRBJ1-2
V: TRBV9
D: TRBD1

CDR3: CSVAHRGLVEKLFF
DNA: TGCAGCGTTGCGCACAGGGGGCTGGTTGAAAAACTGTTTTTT
size: .
length: 14
J: TRBJ1-4
V: TRBV29-1
D: TRBD1

CDR3: CAITPDRDSYGYTF
DNA: TGTGCCATCACTCCGGACAGGGATTCCTATGGCTACACCTTC
size: .
length: 14
J: TRBJ1-2
V: TRBV10-3
D: TRBD1

CDR3: CASSPVRDTLFF
DNA: TGTGCCAGCAGCCCCGTCCGGGACACCCTCTTCTTC
size: .
length: 12
J: TRBJ2-1
V: TRBV7-2
D: .

CDR3: CASSLAQGSTYNEQFF
DNA: TGTGCCAGCAGCTTAGCACAGGGAAGTACCTACAATGAGCAGTTCTTC
size: .
length: 16
J: TRBJ2-1
V: TRBV7-2
D: .

CDR3: CAWGGRGMSYTF
DNA: TGTGCCTGGGGAGGACGAGGTATGAGCTACACCTTC
size: .
length: 12
J: TRBJ1-2
V: TRBV30
D: .

CDR3: CASSRPGGYEKLFF
DNA: TGTGCCAGCAGCCGTCCGGGGGGGTATGAAAAACTGTTTTTT
size: .
length: 14
J: TRBJ1-4
V: TRBV27
D: .

CDR3: CASSPRTGEETQYF
DNA: TGTGCCAGCAGCCCCCGGACAGGGGAAGAGACCCAGTACTTC
size: .
length: 14
J: TRBJ2-5
V: TRBV14
D: TRBD1

CDR3: CSPTPGGADEKLFF
DNA: TGCAGCCCCACCCCGGGGGGCGCGGATGAAAAACTGTTTTTT
size: once
length: 14
J: TRBJ1-4
V: TRBV29-1
D: .

CDR3: CASSLQGASEKLFF
DNA: TGTGCCAGCAGCCTACAGGGGGCGTCTGAAAAACTGTTTTTT
size: .
length: 14
J: TRBJ1-4
V: TRBV11-2
D: TRBD1

CDR3: CASSPQGGTEAFF
DNA: TGTGCCAGCAGCCCCCAAGGCGGCACTGAAGCTTTCTTT
size: .
length: 13
J: TRBJ1-1
V: TRBV5-6
D: .

CDR3: CASSESGFVDTEAFF
DNA: TGCGCCAGCAGTGAGTCTGGGTTCGTGGACACTGAAGCTTTCTTT
size: .
length: 15
J: TRBJ1-1
V: TRBV10-2
D: .

CDR3: CASSDVGYGYTF
DNA: TGTGCCAGCAGTGATGTGGGTTATGGCTACACCTTC
size: few
length: 12
J: TRBJ1-2
V: TRBV6-4
D: .

CDR3: CASSYEVAGFDTEAFF
DNA: TGTGCCAGCAGTTACGAGGTGGCAGGGTTTGACACTGAAGCTTTCTTT
size: once
length: 16
J: TRBJ1-1
V: TRBV6-5
D: .

CDR3: CARHDTTDRNSPLHF
DNA: TGTGCCAGACACGATACGACCGACCGTAATTCACCCCTCCACTTT
size: .
length: 15
J: TRBJ1-6
V: TRBV2
D: .

CDR3: CASSSTGAGGNTIYF
DNA: TGTGCCAGCAGCTCAACAGGGGCTGGTGGAAACACCATATATTTT
size: once
length: 15
J: TRBJ1-3
V: TRBV6-5
D: TRBD1